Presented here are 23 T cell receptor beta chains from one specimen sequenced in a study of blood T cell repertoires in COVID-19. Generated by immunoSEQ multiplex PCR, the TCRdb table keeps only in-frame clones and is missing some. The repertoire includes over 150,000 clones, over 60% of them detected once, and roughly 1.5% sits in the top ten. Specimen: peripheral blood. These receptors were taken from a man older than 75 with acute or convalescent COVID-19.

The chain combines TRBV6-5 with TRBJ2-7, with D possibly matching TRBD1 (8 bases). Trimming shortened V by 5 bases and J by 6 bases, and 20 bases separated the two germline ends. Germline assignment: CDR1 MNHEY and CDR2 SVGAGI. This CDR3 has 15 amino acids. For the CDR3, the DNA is TGTGCCAGCAGTCTACAGGGGGGGCTAATCGGCGAGCAGTACTTC. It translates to CASSLQGGLIGEQYF.

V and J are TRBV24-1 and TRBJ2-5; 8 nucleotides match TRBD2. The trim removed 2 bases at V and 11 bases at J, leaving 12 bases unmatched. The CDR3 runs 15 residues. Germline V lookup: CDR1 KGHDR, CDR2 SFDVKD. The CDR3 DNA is TGTGCCACCAGTGATTCTAGAGGAGCGGGAGCCAATCAGTACTTC. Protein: CATSDSRGAGANQYF.

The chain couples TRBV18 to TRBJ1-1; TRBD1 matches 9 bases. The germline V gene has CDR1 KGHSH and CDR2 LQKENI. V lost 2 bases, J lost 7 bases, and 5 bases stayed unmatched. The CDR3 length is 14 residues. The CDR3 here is CASSPYSGQGEAFF. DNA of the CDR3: TGTGCCAGCTCACCATATTCGGGACAGGGTGAAGCTTTCTTT.

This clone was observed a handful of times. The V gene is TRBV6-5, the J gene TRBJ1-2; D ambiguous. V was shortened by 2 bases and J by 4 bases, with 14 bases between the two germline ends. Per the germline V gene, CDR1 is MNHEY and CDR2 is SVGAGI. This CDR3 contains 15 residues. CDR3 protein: CASSYSVTVTYGYTF. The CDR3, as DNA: TGTGCCAGCAGTTACAGTGTAACAGTAACCTATGGCTACACCTTC.

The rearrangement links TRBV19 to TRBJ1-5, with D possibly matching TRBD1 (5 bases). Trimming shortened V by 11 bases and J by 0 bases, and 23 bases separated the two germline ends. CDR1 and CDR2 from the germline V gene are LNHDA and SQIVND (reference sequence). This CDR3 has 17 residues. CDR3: CAWANKSGGDSNQPQHF. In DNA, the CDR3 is TGTGCCTGGGCGAACAAAAGTGGGGGGGATAGCAATCAGCCCCAGCATTTT. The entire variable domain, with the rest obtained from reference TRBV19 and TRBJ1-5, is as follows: DGGITQSPKYLFRKEGQNVTLSCEQNLNHDAMYWYRQDPGQGLRLIYYSQIVNDFQKGDIAEGYSVSREKKESFPLTVTSAQKNPTAFYLCAWANKSGGDSNQPQHFGDGTRLSIL.

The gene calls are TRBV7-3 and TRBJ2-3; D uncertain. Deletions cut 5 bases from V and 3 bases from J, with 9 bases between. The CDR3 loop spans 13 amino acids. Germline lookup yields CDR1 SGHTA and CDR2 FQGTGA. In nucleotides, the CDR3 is TGTGCCAGCAGCCCTACCGATACAGATACGCAGTATTTT. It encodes CASSPTDTDTQYF.

CDR3 residues: CASSPWTGDYGYTF. The DNA for the CDR3 is TGTGCCAGCAGCCCATGGACAGGCGACTATGGCTACACCTTC. The chain links TRBV6-5 to TRBJ1-2; 7 bases are shared with TRBD1. CDR1 is MNHEY and CDR2 is SVGAGI in the germline V gene. V trimming: 6 bases; J trimming: 3 bases; junction bases outside the gene matches: 7. CDR3 length: 14 amino acids.

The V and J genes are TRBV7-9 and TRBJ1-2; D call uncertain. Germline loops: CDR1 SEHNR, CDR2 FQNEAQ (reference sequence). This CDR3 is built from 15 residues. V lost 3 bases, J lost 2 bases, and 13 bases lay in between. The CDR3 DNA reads TGTGCCAGCAGCTTCGGGGAACCGATAAACTATGGCTACACCTTC. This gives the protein CASSFGEPINYGYTF.

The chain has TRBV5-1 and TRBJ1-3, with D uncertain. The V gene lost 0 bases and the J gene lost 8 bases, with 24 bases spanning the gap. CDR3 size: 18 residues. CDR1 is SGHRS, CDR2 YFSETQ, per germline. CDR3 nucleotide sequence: TGCGCCAGCAGCTTGGCCCCCTTCTCCGACCCGAAAGGAGACACCATATATTTT. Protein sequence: CASSLAPFSDPKGDTIYF.

In DNA, the CDR3 is TGTGCCAGCAGTCCCGGTTTCCCCTACGAGCAGTACTTC. Translating it yields CASSPGFPYEQYF. The chain joins TRBV12-3 or TRBV12-4 to TRBJ2-7; no reliable D call. There are 13 residues in the CDR3. V lost 5 bases to trimming and J lost 2 bases, with 10 bases between them.

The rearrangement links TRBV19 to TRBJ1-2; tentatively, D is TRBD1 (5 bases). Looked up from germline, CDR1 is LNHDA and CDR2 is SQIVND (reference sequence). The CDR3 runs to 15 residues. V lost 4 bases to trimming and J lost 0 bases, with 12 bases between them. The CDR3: CASSTLDSSNYGYTF. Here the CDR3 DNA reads TGTGCCAGTAGTACCCTTGACAGTTCTAACTATGGCTACACCTTC.

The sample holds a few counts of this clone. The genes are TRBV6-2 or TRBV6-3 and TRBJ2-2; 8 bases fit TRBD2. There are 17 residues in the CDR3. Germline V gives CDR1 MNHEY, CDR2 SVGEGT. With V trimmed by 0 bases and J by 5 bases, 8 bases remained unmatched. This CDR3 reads CASSYSLRAGATGELFF. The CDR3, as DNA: TGTGCCAGCAGTTACTCCCTGCGAGCGGGGGCGACCGGGGAGCTGTTTTTT.

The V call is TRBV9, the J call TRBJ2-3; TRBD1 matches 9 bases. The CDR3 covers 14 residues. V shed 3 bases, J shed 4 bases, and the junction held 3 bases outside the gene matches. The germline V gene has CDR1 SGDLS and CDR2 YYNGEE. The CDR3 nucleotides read TGTGCCAGCAGCGCTGGACAGGGGCCAGATACGCAGTATTTT. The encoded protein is CASSAGQGPDTQYF. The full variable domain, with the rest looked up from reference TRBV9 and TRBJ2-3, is DSGVTQTPKHLITATGQRVTLRCSPRSGDLSVYWYQQSLDQGLQFLIQYYNGEERAKGNILERFSAQQFPDLHSELNLSSLELGDSALYFCASSAGQGPDTQYFGPGTRLTVL.

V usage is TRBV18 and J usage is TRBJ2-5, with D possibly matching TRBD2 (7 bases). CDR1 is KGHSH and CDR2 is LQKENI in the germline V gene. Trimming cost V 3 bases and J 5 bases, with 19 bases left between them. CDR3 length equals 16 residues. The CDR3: CASSPSGTGRGETQYF. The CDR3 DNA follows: TGTGCCAGCTCACCGTCCGGAACAGGGCGGGGGGAGACCCAGTACTTC.

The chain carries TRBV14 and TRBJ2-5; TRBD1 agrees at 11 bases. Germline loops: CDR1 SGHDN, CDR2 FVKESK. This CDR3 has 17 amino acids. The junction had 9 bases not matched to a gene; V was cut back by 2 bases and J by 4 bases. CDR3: CASSQWVGQGAGETQYF. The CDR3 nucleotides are TGTGCCAGCAGCCAATGGGTCGGACAGGGGGCTGGAGAGACCCAGTACTTC.

The CDR3 sequence is CASSEGRAYNEQFF. CDR3 nucleotides: TGTGCCAGCAGTGAGGGCAGGGCCTACAATGAGCAGTTCTTC. This chain connects TRBV25-1 to TRBJ2-1, with D perhaps TRBD1 (5 bases). Trimming cost V 3 bases and J 2 bases, with 8 bases left between them. The CDR3 has 14 residues. Per germline, CDR1 MGHDK and CDR2 SYGVNS.

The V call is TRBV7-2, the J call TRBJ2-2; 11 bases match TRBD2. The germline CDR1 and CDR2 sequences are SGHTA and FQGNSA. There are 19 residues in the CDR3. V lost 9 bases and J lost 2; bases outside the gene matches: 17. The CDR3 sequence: CASRNGASGGLLNTGELFF. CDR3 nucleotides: TGTGCCAGTCGGAACGGGGCTAGCGGGGGGCTATTAAACACCGGGGAGCTGTTTTTT.

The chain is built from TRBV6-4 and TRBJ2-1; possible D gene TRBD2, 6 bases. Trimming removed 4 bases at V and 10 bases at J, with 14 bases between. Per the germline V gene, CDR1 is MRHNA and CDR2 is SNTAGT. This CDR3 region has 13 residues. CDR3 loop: CASSVETGEEQFF. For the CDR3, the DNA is TGTGCCAGCAGTGTGGAAACGGGGGAGGAGCAGTTCTTC.

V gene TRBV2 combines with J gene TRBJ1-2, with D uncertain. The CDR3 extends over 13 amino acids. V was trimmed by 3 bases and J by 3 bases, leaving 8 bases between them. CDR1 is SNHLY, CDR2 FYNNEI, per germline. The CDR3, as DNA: TGTGCCAGCAGTGACAGTCAGTACTATGGCTACACCTTC. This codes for CASSDSQYYGYTF.

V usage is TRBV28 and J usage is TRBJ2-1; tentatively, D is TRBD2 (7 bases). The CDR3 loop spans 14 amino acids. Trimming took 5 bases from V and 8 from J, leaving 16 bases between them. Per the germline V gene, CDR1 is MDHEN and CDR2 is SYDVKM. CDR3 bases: TGTGCCAGCAGTCCCGGGGGGCCGAGGGATGAGCAGTTCTTC. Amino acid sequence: CASSPGGPRDEQFF. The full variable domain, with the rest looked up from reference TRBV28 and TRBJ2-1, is DVKVTQSSRYLVKRTGEKVFLECVQDMDHENMFWYRQDPGLGLRLIYFSYDVKMKEKGDIPEGYSVSREKKERFSLILESASTNQTSMYLCASSPGGPRDEQFFGPGTRLTVL.

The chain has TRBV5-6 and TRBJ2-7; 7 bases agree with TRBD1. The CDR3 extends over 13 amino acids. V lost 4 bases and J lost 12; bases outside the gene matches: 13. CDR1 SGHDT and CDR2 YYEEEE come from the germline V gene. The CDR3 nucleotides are TGTGCCAGCAGCCAACGCCGGGACAGTCGATCGTACGTC. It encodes CASSQRRDSRSYV.

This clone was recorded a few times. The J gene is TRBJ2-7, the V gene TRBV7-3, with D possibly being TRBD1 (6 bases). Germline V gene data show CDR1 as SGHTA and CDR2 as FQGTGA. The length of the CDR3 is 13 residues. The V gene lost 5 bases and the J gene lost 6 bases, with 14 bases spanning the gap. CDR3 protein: CASSKRQAGEQYF. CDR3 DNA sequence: TGTGCCAGCAGCAAAAGACAGGCGGGCGAGCAGTACTTC.

The CDR3 loop reads CASSVALSGKRYEQYF. The CDR3 DNA sequence: TGCGCCAGCAGCGTAGCTCTCTCGGGGAAACGATACGAGCAGTACTTC. The chain carries TRBV5-1 and TRBJ2-7, with D perhaps matching TRBD2 (5 bases). Between the trimmed V and J ends, which lost 4 bases and 4 bases, there was a span of 21 bases. Germline V lookup: CDR1 SGHRS, CDR2 YFSETQ. This CDR3 region has 16 residues.